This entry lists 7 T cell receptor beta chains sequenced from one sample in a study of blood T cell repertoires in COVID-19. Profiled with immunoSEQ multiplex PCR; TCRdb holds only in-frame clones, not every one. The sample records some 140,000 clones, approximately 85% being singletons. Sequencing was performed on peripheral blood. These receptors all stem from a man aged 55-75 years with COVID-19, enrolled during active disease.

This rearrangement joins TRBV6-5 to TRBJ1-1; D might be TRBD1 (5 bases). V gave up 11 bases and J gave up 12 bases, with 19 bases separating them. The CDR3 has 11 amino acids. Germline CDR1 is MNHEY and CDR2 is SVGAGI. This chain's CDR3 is CAPGWGRVTFF. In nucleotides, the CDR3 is TGTGCCCCCGGATGGGGCAGGGTAACTTTCTTT.

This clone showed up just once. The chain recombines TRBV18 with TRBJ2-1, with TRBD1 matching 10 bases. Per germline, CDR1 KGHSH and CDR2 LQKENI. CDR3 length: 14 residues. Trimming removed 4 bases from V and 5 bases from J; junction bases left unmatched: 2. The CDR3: CASSRDRGNNEQFF. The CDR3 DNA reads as TGTGCCAGCTCACGGGACAGGGGAAACAATGAGCAGTTCTTC.

In DNA, the CDR3 is TGTGCCAGCAGCTTGTACTCCAACTATGGCTACACCTTC. It specifies CASSLYSNYGYTF. The gene calls are TRBV5-4 and TRBJ1-2; D remains ambiguous. Germline CDR1 is SGHNT and CDR2 is YYREEE (reference sequence). The V gene lost 1 base and the J gene lost 2 bases, with 6 bases spanning the gap. The CDR3 consists of 13 residues.

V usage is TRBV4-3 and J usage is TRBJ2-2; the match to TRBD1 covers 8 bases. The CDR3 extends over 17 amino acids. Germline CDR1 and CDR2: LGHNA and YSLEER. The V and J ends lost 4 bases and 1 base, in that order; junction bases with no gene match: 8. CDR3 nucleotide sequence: TGCGCCAGCAGCCGATCGAGGACAGGGATGAACACCGGGGAGCTGTTTTTT. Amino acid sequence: CASSRSRTGMNTGELFF.

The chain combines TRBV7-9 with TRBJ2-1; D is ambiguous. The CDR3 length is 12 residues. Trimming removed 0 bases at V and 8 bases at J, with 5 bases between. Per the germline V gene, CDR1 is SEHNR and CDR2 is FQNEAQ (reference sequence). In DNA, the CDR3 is TGTGCCAGCAGCTTAGCAGCGTATGAGCAGTTCTTC. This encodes CASSLAAYEQFF.

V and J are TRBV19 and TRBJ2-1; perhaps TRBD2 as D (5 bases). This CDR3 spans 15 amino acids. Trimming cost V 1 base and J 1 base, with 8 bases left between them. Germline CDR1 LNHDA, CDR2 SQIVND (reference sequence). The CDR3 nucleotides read TGTGCCAGTAGTATAGGGGAGAGTTCCTACAATGAGCAGTTCTTC. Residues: CASSIGESSYNEQFF. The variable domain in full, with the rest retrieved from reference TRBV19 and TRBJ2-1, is DGGITQSPKYLFRKEGQNVTLSCEQNLNHDAMYWYRQDPGQGLRLIYYSQIVNDFQKGDIAEGYSVSREKKESFPLTVTSAQKNPTAFYLCASSIGESSYNEQFFGPGTRLTVL.

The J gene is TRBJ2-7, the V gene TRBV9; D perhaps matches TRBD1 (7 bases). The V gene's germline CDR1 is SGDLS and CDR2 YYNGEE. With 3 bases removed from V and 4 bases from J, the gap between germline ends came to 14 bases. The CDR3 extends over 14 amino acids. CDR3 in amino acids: CASSGSSGGYEQYF. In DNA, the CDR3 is TGTGCCAGCAGCGGATCCTCAGGGGGGTACGAGCAGTACTTC.